Detailed here is one T cell receptor beta chain. Its target is unknown. The data were obtained in a study of breast tumors, draining lymph nodes, adjacent tissues. Study-level results: The data were judged consistent with most tumor T cells coming from lymph node and expanding in tumor.

Using its own MiXCR run on the multiplex PCR reads, TCRdb lists one record per CDR3 protein. The sample comprises a few hundred thousand distinct CDR3 sequences, less than 35% of which are singletons, and 3% to 4% rests with the top ten. Breast cancer patients provided tissue from their axillary draining lymph nodes. CDR1 is SGHDT, CDR2 YYEEEE, per germline. The CDR3 covers 17 residues. The trim removed 1 base at V and 2 bases at J, leaving 11 bases unmatched. Sequencing was carried out using axillary lymph node tissue. The origin of this receptor is a female donor with breast cancer. Some clones in this sample may be carry-over from other donors' samples. V usage is TRBV5-6 and J usage is TRBJ2-5; 7 bases fit TRBD1. Here the CDR3 DNA reads TGTGCCAGCAGCTTGCCGGGACAGCTTGACCTTCAAGAGACCCAGTACTTC. Its translation: CASSLPGQLDLQETQYF.